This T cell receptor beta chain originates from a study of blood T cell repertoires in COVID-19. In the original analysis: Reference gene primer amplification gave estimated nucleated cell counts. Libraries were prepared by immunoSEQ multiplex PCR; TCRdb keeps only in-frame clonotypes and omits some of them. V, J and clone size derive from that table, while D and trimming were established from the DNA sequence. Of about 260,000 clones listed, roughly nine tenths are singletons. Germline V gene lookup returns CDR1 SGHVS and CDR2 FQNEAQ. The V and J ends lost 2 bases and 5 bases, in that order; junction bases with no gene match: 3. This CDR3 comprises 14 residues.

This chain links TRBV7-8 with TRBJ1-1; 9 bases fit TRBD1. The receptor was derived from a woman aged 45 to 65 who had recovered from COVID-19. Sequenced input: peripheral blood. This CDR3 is CASSLTGGRTEAFF. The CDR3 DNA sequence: TGTGCCAGCAGCTTAACAGGGGGCAGGACTGAAGCTTTCTTT.